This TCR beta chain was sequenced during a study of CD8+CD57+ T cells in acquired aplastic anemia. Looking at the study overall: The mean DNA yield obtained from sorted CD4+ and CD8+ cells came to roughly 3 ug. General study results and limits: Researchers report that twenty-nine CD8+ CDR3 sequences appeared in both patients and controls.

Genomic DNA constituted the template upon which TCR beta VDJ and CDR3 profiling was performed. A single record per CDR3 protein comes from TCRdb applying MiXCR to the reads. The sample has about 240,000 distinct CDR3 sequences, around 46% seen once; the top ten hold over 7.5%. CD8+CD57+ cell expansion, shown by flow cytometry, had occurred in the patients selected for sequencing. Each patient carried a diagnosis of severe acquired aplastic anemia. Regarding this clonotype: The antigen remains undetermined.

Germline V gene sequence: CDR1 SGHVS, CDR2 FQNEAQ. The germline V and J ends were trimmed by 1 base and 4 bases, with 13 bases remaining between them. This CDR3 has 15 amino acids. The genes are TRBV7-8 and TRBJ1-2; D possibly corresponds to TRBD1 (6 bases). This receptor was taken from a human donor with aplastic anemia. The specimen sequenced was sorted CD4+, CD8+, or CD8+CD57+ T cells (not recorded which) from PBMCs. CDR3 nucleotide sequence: TGTGCCAGCAGCTTAGAAGGGGGGTCGTTCTATGGCTACACCTTC. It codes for CASSLEGGSFYGYTF.